Listed here are 10 T cell receptor beta chains from one sample, sequenced in a study of radiation and T cells in renal cell carcinoma. Clones were read by immunoSEQ multiplex PCR, and TCRdb kept only the in-frame ones, dropping some. The table lists about 170,000 clones, approximately 90% of them singletons. The time point here: blood 4 weeks post-SBRT, at nephrectomy. Treatment specified: 15 Gy SBRT to primary tumor, nephrectomy 4 weeks later. Sequenced here: blood, sampled from a patient whose treatment included radiotherapy and nephrectomy. These receptors came from a woman between 45 and 60 years old with renal cell carcinoma.

This sequence joins TRBV2 and TRBJ1-2, with D possibly being TRBD1 (5 bases). The V gene lost 0 bases and the J gene lost 4 bases, with 9 bases spanning the gap. The V gene's germline CDR1 is SNHLY and CDR2 FYNNEI. The CDR3 has 14 amino acids. CDR3 loop: CASSEARDFYGYTF. CDR3 nucleotides: TGTGCCAGCAGTGAAGCGCGGGACTTCTATGGCTACACCTTC.

V and J are TRBV15 and TRBJ1-1; D not certain. The germline V gene has CDR1 LNHNV and CDR2 YYDKDF (reference sequence). The V gene lost 0 bases and the J gene lost 2 bases, with 7 bases spanning the gap. The CDR3 has 14 residues. The CDR3 reads CATSREQSNTEAFF. CDR3 nucleotides: TGTGCCACCAGCAGAGAACAGAGTAACACTGAAGCTTTCTTT.

The chain combines TRBV18 with TRBJ2-5; D is perhaps TRBD1 or TRBD2 (6 bases each). The CDR3 length is 13 residues. V was trimmed by 11 bases and J by 1 base, leaving 14 bases between them. Germline values: CDR1 KGHSH, CDR2 LQKENI. CDR3 amino acids: CASRGQTQETQYF. The CDR3 DNA sequence: TGTGCCTCCCGGGGGCAGACCCAAGAGACCCAGTACTTC.

The chain is built from TRBV5-8 and TRBJ1-1; possibly TRBD1 for D (5 bases). The CDR3 sequence is 15 residues long. Germline CDR1 SGHTS, CDR2 YDEGEE. Trimming took 4 bases from V and 2 from J, leaving 15 bases between them. The CDR3 is CASSPDWGVNTEAFF. The CDR3 nucleotides are TGTGCCAGCAGCCCAGACTGGGGGGTCAACACTGAAGCTTTCTTT.

This chain connects TRBV29-1 to TRBJ2-2; D is perhaps TRBD2 (6 bases). Germline lookup yields CDR1 SQVTM and CDR2 ANQGSEA. The V and J ends lost 4 bases and 7 bases respectively, with 19 bases between them. This CDR3 spans 15 amino acids. DNA of the CDR3: TGCAGCGTTGCCCGGACCCGGGACTTTAGCGGGGAGCTGTTTTTT. Amino acid sequence: CSVARTRDFSGELFF.

This clone appeared a single time. The J gene is TRBJ2-2, the V gene TRBV5-1; 7 positions agree with TRBD1. Trimming took 3 bases from V and 6 from J; bases not matched to a gene: 11. CDR1 is SGHRS, CDR2 YFSETQ, per germline. The CDR3 is made up of 16 amino acids. CDR3 sequence: CASSSQGTVDSGELFF. In DNA form, the CDR3 reads TGCGCCAGCAGCTCTCAAGGGACAGTCGATTCCGGGGAGCTGTTTTTT.

The chain has TRBV19 and TRBJ1-2; no clear D. From germline, CDR1 is LNHDA and CDR2 SQIVND (reference sequence). V was clipped by 7 bases and J by 4 bases, with 16 bases between them. This CDR3 comprises 14 residues. CDR3 sequence reads: CASTFGSDRYGYTF. CDR3 DNA: TGTGCCAGTACTTTTGGATCGGACCGCTATGGCTACACCTTC.

The chain uses TRBV6-5 and TRBJ1-2; 10 bases match TRBD1. The CDR3 spans 14 residues. Germline V gives CDR1 MNHEY, CDR2 SVGAGI. V dropped 6 bases and J dropped 2; count of bases not matched to a gene: 3. In DNA, the CDR3 is TGTGCCAGCAGGACAGGGGGCTCGAACTATGGCTACACCTTC. Its translation: CASRTGGSNYGYTF.

This clone was detected only once. The chain recombines TRBV14 with TRBJ2-1, with no clear D. Germline CDR1 SGHDN, CDR2 FVKESK. The CDR3 totals 13 residues. Trimming removed 1 base from V and 5 bases from J, with 6 bases in between. The CDR3 sequence: CASSQVVDNEQFF. The CDR3 DNA reads as TGTGCCAGCAGCCAAGTCGTGGACAATGAGCAGTTCTTC.

There are a few counts of this clone. The chain joins TRBV19 to TRBJ1-4, with D uncertain. The germline V and J ends were trimmed by 9 bases and 4 bases, with 9 bases remaining between them. Looked up from germline, CDR1 is LNHDA and CDR2 is SQIVND (reference sequence). CDR3 size: 12 residues. The CDR3 nucleotides read TGTGCCAGCCGGGGTGGTAATGAAAAACTGTTTTTT. It is translated as CASRGGNEKLFF.